What follows are 13 T cell receptor beta chains derived from one specimen sequenced in a study of CD8+CD57+ T cells in acquired aplastic anemia. Researchers used genomic DNA as the template to profile TCR beta VDJ and CDR3. MiXCR was run by TCRdb on the reads, yielding one entry per CDR3 protein. The table records around 170,000 distinct CDR3 sequences, 55% to 80% of them present only once. Sequencing was carried out using sorted CD4+, CD8+, or CD8+CD57+ T cells (not recorded which) from PBMCs. The receptors here all came from a human donor in good health.

The rearrangement uses TRBV2 and TRBJ2-1; 9 bases are shared with TRBD2. Trimming took 6 bases from V and 4 from J; bases not matched to a gene: 13. Germline CDR1 reads SNHLY; CDR2 reads FYNNEI. CDR3 length: 17 residues. The CDR3 spells CASSWDGLAGRYNEQFF. In DNA form, the CDR3 reads TGTGCCAGCAGCTGGGACGGGCTAGCGGGGCGTTACAATGAGCAGTTCTTC.

There are many counts of this clonotype. The chain has TRBV9 and TRBJ2-1; 7 bases map to TRBD1. The V gene's germline CDR1 is SGDLS and CDR2 YYNGEE. The ends lost 1 base at V and 7 bases at J; junction bases unmatched: 8. The length of the CDR3 is 15 residues. This CDR3 reads CASSVSGQAGNEQFF. CDR3 sequence (DNA): TGTGCCAGCAGCGTATCAGGACAGGCAGGGAATGAGCAGTTCTTC.

The chain is built from TRBV28 and TRBJ1-6, with 10 bases aligning to TRBD1. CDR1 is MDHEN, CDR2 SYDVKM, per germline. The trim removed 10 bases at V and 6 bases at J, leaving 9 bases unmatched. The CDR3 extends over 15 amino acids. The CDR3 loop is CATNWGDRGNSPLHF. The CDR3, as DNA: TGTGCCACCAATTGGGGGGACAGGGGTAATTCACCCCTCCACTTT.

This rearrangement joins TRBV12-3 or TRBV12-4 to TRBJ1-6, with a possible D match to TRBD1 (5 bases). The V end was cut by 6 bases, the J end by 8 bases, with 8 bases between. The CDR3 is 12 residues long. The CDR3 nucleotides are TGTGCCAGCAGGGTCAGGGATTCACCCCTCCACTTT. It codes for CASRVRDSPLHF.

V is TRBV2 and J is TRBJ1-2; D is perhaps TRBD1 (5 bases). Deletions cut 7 bases from V and 8 bases from J, with 14 bases between. The CDR3 totals 12 residues. The germline CDR1 and CDR2 sequences are SNHLY and FYNNEI. This chain's CDR3 is CASMGQGGGYTF. CDR3 DNA sequence: TGTGCCAGCATGGGGCAGGGAGGGGGCTACACCTTC.

The chain combines TRBV28 with TRBJ2-1, with 8 bases aligning to TRBD2. With V trimmed by 2 bases and J by 3 bases, 6 bases remained unmatched. The germline gives CDR1 MDHEN, CDR2 SYDVKM. This CDR3 comprises 16 residues. CDR3 protein: CASSLVSGNYYNEQFF. The DNA for the CDR3 is TGTGCCAGCAGTTTAGTTAGCGGGAATTACTACAATGAGCAGTTCTTC.

The chain combines TRBV7-3 with TRBJ2-7, with 11 positions matching TRBD2. This CDR3 has 16 amino acids. V gave up 5 bases and J gave up 8 bases; unmatched junction bases: 14. The germline V gene has CDR1 SGHTA and CDR2 FQGTGA. This CDR3 reads CASSPPSGGQPTKQYF. DNA of the CDR3: TGTGCCAGCAGCCCTCCTAGCGGGGGGCAACCTACGAAGCAGTACTTC.

The CDR3 DNA reads as TGCAGCGCAGGGACTAGCGGTTTAAACACCGGGGAGCTGTTTTTT. Translating gives CSAGTSGLNTGELFF. V is TRBV29-1 and J is TRBJ2-2, with TRBD2 identical over 11 bases. The CDR3 length is 15 residues. J lost 2 bases, V lost 7 bases, and 6 bases had no gene match. Per the germline V gene, CDR1 is SQVTM and CDR2 is ANQGSEA.

This clonotype was found a few times. This chain joins TRBV7-8 and TRBJ2-1; TRBD1 agrees at 9 bases. CDR3 length: 16 amino acids. Trimming removed 4 bases from V and 2 bases from J; junction bases left unmatched: 6. The germline V gene encodes CDR1 SGHVS and CDR2 FQNEAQ. CDR3 loop: CASSWTGTGPYNEQFF. In DNA, the CDR3 is TGTGCCAGCAGCTGGACCGGGACAGGGCCCTACAATGAGCAGTTCTTC. The complete variable domain, with remaining parts taken from reference TRBV7-8 and TRBJ2-1, reads GAGVSQSPRYKVAKRGQDVALRCDPISGHVSLFWYQQALGQGPEFLTYFQNEAQLDKSGLPSDRFFAERPEGSVSTLKIQRTQQEDSAVYLCASSWTGTGPYNEQFFGPGTRLTVL.

This clonotype appeared a few times. The chain recombines TRBV9 with TRBJ2-7, with a possible D match to TRBD1 (6 bases). The CDR3 is 14 residues long. Germline V gives CDR1 SGDLS, CDR2 YYNGEE. Trimming pared 0 bases from V and 2 bases from J, leaving 9 bases between. The CDR3 here is CASSVEDSPYEQYF. CDR3 sequence (DNA): TGTGCCAGCAGCGTAGAGGACAGTCCCTACGAGCAGTACTTC.

This clonotype was recorded many times. This chain uses TRBV6-5 with TRBJ1-6; no clear D. V was shortened by 0 bases and J by 7 bases, with 7 bases between the two germline ends. This CDR3 is 14 amino acids long. Per the germline V gene, CDR1 is MNHEY and CDR2 is SVGAGI. This CDR3 is CASSYSRENSPLHF. CDR3 DNA sequence: TGTGCCAGCAGTTACTCACGGGAGAATTCACCCCTCCACTTT.

The genes are TRBV24-1 and TRBJ1-2; D is uncertain. Germline V gene data show CDR1 as KGHDR and CDR2 as SFDVKD. This CDR3 has 11 amino acids. V gave up 5 bases and J gave up 0 bases, with 0 bases separating them. The CDR3 region is CATSANYGYTF. CDR3 sequence (DNA): TGTGCCACCAGTGCTAACTATGGCTACACCTTC.

The CDR3 DNA reads TGCGCCAGCAGCCAAGATCCCCGACAGGGGATTCAGCCCCAGCATTTT. It translates to CASSQDPRQGIQPQHF. The rearrangement uses TRBV4-1 and TRBJ1-5; 8 nucleotides line up with TRBD1. V trimming: 0 bases; J trimming: 6 bases; junction bases outside the gene matches: 7. This CDR3 spans 16 amino acids. In germline, CDR1 is MGHRA, CDR2 YSYEKL.